These T cell receptor beta chains were read from a single sample in a study of shared clonotypes between healthy human individuals. Sequencing used immunoSEQ multiplex PCR; TCRdb keeps in-frame clones, though not all of them. The data hold fewer than 200,000 clones, with 65% to 80% observed a single time. Sequencing was done on a sample of memory CD4+ T cells sorted from blood. These receptors originate from a man under 40 in good health. CDR3s include the opening cysteine and the closing phenylalanine or tryptophan.

V: TRBV2
J: TRBJ2-3
CDR3: CASSLGPPQTDTQYF

V: TRBV7-2
J: TRBJ2-1
CDR3: CAQQVDSGRDEQFF

V: TRBV7-8
J: TRBJ1-1
CDR3: CASSLLRAANTEAFF

V: TRBV6-1
J: TRBJ2-3
CDR3: CASTPAGGHTDTQYF

V: TRBV5-1
J: TRBJ2-3
CDR3: CASSSSGQTDTQYF

V: TRBV5-1
J: TRBJ1-4
CDR3: CASSLRGTTNEKLFF

V: TRBV5-1
J: TRBJ2-3
CDR3: CASSLAGGRGLTDTQYF

V: TRBV5-1
J: TRBJ2-1
CDR3: CASSKMAGTSGHNEQFF

V: TRBV29-1
J: TRBJ1-2
CDR3: CSVDTDGYTF

V: TRBV4-1
J: TRBJ1-1
CDR3: CASSARQLNTEAFF

V: TRBV6-1
J: TRBJ1-1
CDR3: CASSEARQSQAFF

V: TRBV5-1
J: TRBJ2-7
CDR3: CASSESGSRSYEQYF

V: TRBV29-1
J: TRBJ1-1
CDR3: CSVDGGWAMNTEAFF

V: TRBV15
J: TRBJ2-1
CDR3: CATSMPRGGAYNEQFF

V: TRBV5-4
J: TRBJ2-7
CDR3: CASSPWDNSYEQYF

V: TRBV14
J: TRBJ1-2
CDR3: CASSQDFGPTYGYTF

V: TRBV11-1
J: TRBJ1-2
CDR3: CASSLRPAEYGYTF

V: TRBV4-1
J: TRBJ1-5
CDR3: CASSQAETNQPQHF

V: TRBV7-9
J: TRBJ1-2
CDR3: CASTFGDNYGYTF

V: TRBV14
J: TRBJ2-1
CDR3: CASSQMAGQFF

V: TRBV11-2
J: TRBJ2-5
CDR3: CASSARTGTQETQYF

V: TRBV28
J: TRBJ2-3
CDR3: CASSLRAPDTQYF

V: TRBV14
J: TRBJ1-3
CDR3: CASSPWTLGNTIYF

V: TRBV7-8
J: TRBJ2-4
CDR3: CASSLDDPTGTKNIQYF

V: TRBV7-2
J: TRBJ2-5
CDR3: CASSFVQGQETQYF

V: TRBV6-1
J: TRBJ2-1
CDR3: CASSGQGILNEQFF

V: TRBV18
J: TRBJ2-7
CDR3: CASSPPLQSSYEQYF

V: TRBV5-4
J: TRBJ2-7
CDR3: CASSLQVPGEQYF

V: TRBV5-6
J: TRBJ1-5
CDR3: CASRFGQGFDQPQHF

V: TRBV7-2
J: TRBJ1-1
CDR3: CASSERRGRGTEAFF

V: TRBV4-2
J: TRBJ2-7
CDR3: CASSQDQTTSGYEQYF

V: TRBV7-2
J: TRBJ2-2
CDR3: CASSPDSVGGELFF

V: TRBV10-2
J: TRBJ2-1
CDR3: CASSGQNNEQFF

V: TRBV14
J: TRBJ2-3
CDR3: CASSRPVGGSGSRPDTQYF

V: TRBV15
J: TRBJ2-5
CDR3: CATSRDLRETQYF

V: TRBV27
J: TRBJ2-3
CDR3: CASSPSLRGTDTQYF

V: TRBV10-3
J: TRBJ1-1
CDR3: CAIKFGVMGEAFF

V: TRBV5-1
J: TRBJ2-1
CDR3: CASNSLAGETYNEQFF

V: TRBV27
J: TRBJ1-2
CDR3: CASSSGTANYGYTF

V: TRBV6-5
J: TRBJ1-5
CDR3: CASSYLGREGWKPQHF

V: TRBV20-1
J: TRBJ1-1
CDR3: CSPARTEAFF

V: TRBV28
J: TRBJ2-5
CDR3: CASSSMAGTRIGETQYF

V: TRBV2
J: TRBJ2-7
CDR3: CASTEAGGRWGEQYF

V: TRBV5-1
J: TRBJ2-1
CDR3: CASSLDREYNEQFF

V: TRBV2
J: TRBJ2-3
CDR3: CASNLRTSGRTPTGDTQYF

V: TRBV7-6
J: TRBJ2-5
CDR3: CASSPMGGSETQYF

V: TRBV4-2
J: TRBJ2-1
CDR3: CASSQVEGAIGPETEQFF

V: TRBV30
J: TRBJ2-7
CDR3: CAWSVLREPYEQYF

V: TRBV25-1
J: TRBJ1-1
CDR3: CASSEFTEAFF

V: TRBV10-3
J: TRBJ2-5
CDR3: CAISESRKETQYF

V: TRBV5-8
J: TRBJ2-7
CDR3: CASRQPGLAGGPGEQYF